This T cell receptor beta chain was sequenced in a study of Ad26.COV2.S vaccination and SARS-CoV-2 variants. Study details: A COV1001 Ad26.COV2.S trial-arm participant provided the sample.

Method: immunoSEQ multiplex PCR; TCRdb's copy keeps in-frame clones and lacks some. The sample comprises about 370,000 clones, 89% of which are singletons, and around 1.9% rests with the top ten. Worth noting for this clone: Its antigen remains unknown.

Germline CDR1 reads SGHAT; CDR2 reads FQDESV (reference sequence). The CDR3 runs to 14 residues. V was clipped by 5 bases and J by 1 base, with 11 bases between them. Stated treatment: roughly 18 received Ad26.COV2.S at low or high dose, single or two shots; about 5 received placebo; per-sample allocation not given. Samples analyzed were those drawn on day 63 after the first vaccine or placebo injection. Notes on the study in general: Whether participants received vaccine or placebo, their non-spike TCR breadth was similar.

The specimen comprised peripheral blood, sampled in a trial of Ad26.COV2.S vaccine versus placebo. The sequence was collected from a person between 18 and 65 years old who received the Ad26.COV2.S COVID-19 vaccine or a placebo. The chain joins TRBV11-1 to TRBJ2-5; unclear D gene. Here the CDR3 DNA reads TGTGCCAGCAGCCCTCAGGTGCCCCAAGAGACCCAGTACTTC. Residues: CASSPQVPQETQYF.